This TCR beta chain emerged from a study of metastatic and nonmetastatic thyroid tumors. From the PCR reads, TCRdb re-called clones with MiXCR. The sample holds about 6,900 clones; under 30% are singletons and the top ten take around 15%. This clone was seen only a few times. Nobody among the patients had been given any treatment before thyroid surgery. Trimming cost V 5 bases and J 8 bases, with 19 bases left between them. CDR3 length equals 16 residues. Germline V lookup: CDR1 MNHNS, CDR2 SASEGT. The source material was adjacent normal tissue. This chain links TRBV6-1 with TRBJ1-6, with TRBD1 as a possible D gene (6 bases). This clonotype originated in a male donor with papillary thyroid cancer or a benign thyroid nodule (not recorded which). Some clones in this sample may be carry-over from other donors' samples. The CDR3 spells CASSQDEMGGDSPLHF. The CDR3 DNA reads TGTGCCAGCAGTCAAGACGAAATGGGGGGCGATTCACCCCTCCACTTT.